The 30 T cell receptor beta chains presented below share a single source sample, sequenced in a study of tumor-infiltrating lymphocytes in primary liver carcinoma. Blood RNA was derived from unsorted whole blood, and germline DNA was extracted too. Synthesis of TCR beta cDNA was carried out from 450 to 650 ng total RNA with a constant-region primer. A slightly modified ARM-PCR protocol with three nested multiplex PCR rounds produced these TCR beta libraries. Running around 9 cycles apiece, the first two PCR rounds relied on TRBV1-TRBV30 forward primers together with a C-beta reverse primer. In TCRdb, the multiplex PCR reads were re-called with MiXCR into one record per CDR3 protein. The sample holds 250,000 to 350,000 distinct CDR3 sequences, more than 55% seen once. Sequenced material: peripheral blood. These receptor sequences come from a woman under 40 with primary liver carcinoma and hepatitis B virus infection.

About this clonotype itself: A junction boundary mismatches the germline segment, possibly from a read error. CDR3 nucleotides: TGTACCAGCAGTCCCGGACGGGCCCCCAATCAGCCCCAGCATTTT. This encodes CTSSPGRAPNQPQHF. J is TRBJ1-5 and V is TRBV12-3 or TRBV12-4; D ambiguous. The CDR3 is 15 residues long.

The J gene is TRBJ2-4, the V gene TRBV6-1; 11 bases map to TRBD2. With V trimmed by 3 bases and J by 16 bases, 8 bases remained unmatched. The germline gives CDR1 MNHNS, CDR2 SASEGT. The CDR3 contains 13 residues. The CDR3 nucleotides are TGTGCCAGCAGTGAGGAACTAGCGGGAGACTCTTACTTC. This codes for CASSEELAGDSYF.

This clonotype has just a few counts. The chain joins TRBV16 to TRBJ1-5, with a possible D match to TRBD1 (5 bases). Trimming took off 0 bases at V and 2 bases at J, with 8 bases between the two ends. Germline V CDR1 and CDR2: KGHSY, FQNENV. This CDR3 spans 15 amino acids. The CDR3, as DNA: TGTGCCAGCAGCCAATCCCGGGGGGGCAATCAGCCCCAGCATTTT. It translates to CASSQSRGGNQPQHF. The variable domain in full, completed from reference TRBV16 and TRBJ1-5, reads GEEVAQTPKHLVRGEGQKAKLYCAPIKGHSYVFWYQQVLKNEFKFLISFQNENVFDETGMPKERFSAKCLPNSPCSLEIQATKLEDSAVYFCASSQSRGGNQPQHFGDGTRLSIL.

Regarding this clonotype: The junction and the germline gene differ at one end; a read error may be behind it. V and J are TRBV6-5 and TRBJ1-1; the D is unclear. CDR3 length: 15 amino acids. From germline, CDR1 is MNHEY and CDR2 SVGAGI. CDR3 nucleotides: TGTGTCAGCACGAGTTCGTGGCAGGCCGGCACTAAAGCTTTCTTT. Translation gives CVSTSSWQAGTKAFF.

Comments on this clonotype: Given a much more abundant clone one base away, this may be a read error. The rearrangement joins TRBV6-5 to TRBJ1-2; D gene unclear. V was shortened by 6 bases and J by 0 bases, with 11 bases between the two germline ends. The CDR3 has 14 residues. Germline CDR1 MNHEY, CDR2 SVGAGI. CDR3 bases: TGTGCCAGCAGCCAGGACTGGGCTAACTATGGCTACACCTTC. Translation: CASSQDWANYGYTF.

In the case of this clonotype: It may be a read error: a sequence one base away is much more abundant. V gene TRBV29-1 combines with J gene TRBJ2-5; 7 nucleotides match TRBD1. The CDR3 contains 14 residues. CDR1 and CDR2 from the germline V gene are SQVTM and ANQGSEA. The CDR3 region has the DNA TGCGGCGTTGAACTAACAGGGGTTGGCGAGACCCAGTACTTC. It translates to CGVELTGVGETQYF.

This clonotype was counted a few times. The chain employs TRBV12-3 or TRBV12-4 and TRBJ2-1, with TRBD2 matching over 8 bases. The CDR3 consists of 14 residues. Trimming at V came to 8 bases and at J to 1 base, leaving 4 bases not matched to a gene. The DNA of the CDR3 is TGTGCCAGCCTTCCTAGCGGGTCCTACAATGAGCAGTTCTTC. Translating gives CASLPSGSYNEQFF.

This clonotype was detected only a few times. This chain links TRBV6-2 or TRBV6-3 with TRBJ2-2, with no clear D. The CDR3 totals 17 residues. Trimming left V 4 bases short and J 0 bases short, with 15 bases between. Germline V gene data show CDR1 as MNHEY and CDR2 as SVGEGT. CDR3 nucleotide sequence: TGTGCCAGCAGTTTGTATAATCGGCGGCCGAACACCGGGGAGCTGTTTTTT. Translating it yields CASSLYNRRPNTGELFF.

The chain uses TRBV6-1 and TRBJ2-6; D is possibly TRBD1 (7 bases). The CDR3 length is 15 residues. V was shortened by 8 bases and J by 2 bases, with 13 bases between the two germline ends. Germline V CDR1 and CDR2: MNHNS, SASEGT. The CDR3 DNA follows: TGTGCCAGCGCCCAGGGGGGAACTGGGGCCAACGTCCTGACTTTC. It specifies CASAQGGTGANVLTF.

With respect to this clonotype: This may stem from a read error, because a much larger clone lies one nucleotide away. The genes are TRBV6-2 or TRBV6-3 and TRBJ2-1; no definite D call. The germline V and J ends were trimmed by 2 bases and 13 bases, with 15 bases remaining between them. CDR1 is MNHEY, CDR2 SVGEGT, per germline. This CDR3 has 13 residues. CDR3 sequence reads: CASSYPVAVDQFF. CDR3 nucleotides: TGTGCCAGCAGTTACCCCGTTGCGGTTGATCAGTTCTTC.

Regarding this clonotype: A much more abundant neighbour one base away suggests this may be a read error. No conserved phenylalanine or tryptophan is present at the end of the CDR3, so a read error is the likely explanation. J is TRBJ2-1 and V is TRBV12-3 or TRBV12-4; D remains ambiguous. The CDR3 is 14 residues long. Trimming left V 4 bases short and J 7 bases short, with 14 bases between. This CDR3 is CASSSTGQGNEQFL. CDR3 in DNA: TGTGCCAGCAGTTCCACGGGTCAAGGGAATGAGCAGTTCCTC.

The count of this clonotype is one. V gene TRBV11-2 combines with J gene TRBJ2-7; D is ambiguous. The J call is in doubt because the DNA end fits TRBJ2-1 better. CDR3 length: 13 amino acids. CDR1 is SGHAT, CDR2 FQNNGV, per germline. CDR3 DNA sequence: TGTGCCAGCAGCCCCCCATGGCGTTACGAGCAGTTCTTC. It codes for CASSPPWRYEQFF.

CDR3 coding DNA: TGCGCCAGCAGCCAAGATTGGCCACCCCAAAACATTCAGTACTTC. It translates to CASSQDWPPQNIQYF. The rearrangement uses TRBV4-1 and TRBJ2-4; D unclear. The CDR3 spans 15 residues. The germline V gene encodes CDR1 MGHRA and CDR2 YSYEKL. Trimming cost V 0 bases and J 5 bases, with 11 bases left between them.

V gene TRBV2 combines with J gene TRBJ2-5, with D perhaps matching TRBD1 (5 bases). In germline, CDR1 is SNHLY, CDR2 FYNNEI. V lost 8 bases and J 1 base, leaving 8 bases between the germline ends. The CDR3 covers 12 residues. The CDR3: CASLRVQETQYF. The CDR3 coding sequence is TGTGCCAGCCTCAGGGTCCAAGAGACCCAGTACTTC.

This clonotype was counted many times. The V gene is TRBV12-3 or TRBV12-4, the J gene TRBJ1-1; unclear D gene. Trimming shortened V by 3 bases and J by 1 base, and 3 bases separated the two germline ends. This CDR3 region has 12 residues. CDR3 residues: CASSFTNTEAFF. In DNA, the CDR3 is TGTGCCAGCAGTTTCACGAACACTGAAGCTTTCTTT.

A word on this clonotype: Possible read error: a much larger clone is one base away. The gene calls are TRBV4-2 and TRBJ2-7; D tentatively reads TRBD1 or TRBD2 (5 bases each). CDR1 and CDR2 from the germline V gene are LGHNA and YNFKEQ. The CDR3 has 19 residues. CDR3 DNA: TGTGCCAGCATCCAAGATCAAGGAACCGGGACCGCGGGTTCCTACGAGCAGTACTTC. This translates into CASIQDQGTGTAGSYEQYF.

At least ten counts were recorded for this clonotype. The J gene is TRBJ2-7, the V gene TRBV30; 8 bases agree with TRBD1. V was clipped by 1 base and J by 3 bases; unmatched bases: 8. Germline CDR1 GTSNPN, CDR2 SVGIG (reference sequence). The CDR3 is made up of 15 amino acids. The CDR3: CAWSGHRDRYYEQYF. CDR3 coding DNA: TGTGCCTGGAGTGGCCATAGGGACAGGTACTACGAGCAGTACTTC.

This clonotype was counted at least ten times. This chain uses TRBV6-5 with TRBJ1-5; D uncertain. Trimming took off 0 bases at V and 3 bases at J, with 9 bases between the two ends. Per the germline V gene, CDR1 is MNHEY and CDR2 is SVGAGI. The CDR3 spans 15 residues. This CDR3 is CASSYSQRNNQPQHF. The CDR3 bases are TGTGCCAGCAGTTACTCGCAGAGAAACAATCAGCCCCAGCATTTT.

Concerning this clonotype itself: Sequence at one end of the junction differs from germline and may be a read error. The rearrangement joins TRBV7-8 to TRBJ2-1; D could derive from TRBD1 or TRBD2 (5 bases each). Germline assignment: CDR1 SGHVS and CDR2 FQNEAQ. The CDR3 consists of 14 residues. CDR3 in DNA: TGTGCCAGCAGCTTAGAGGGACCCTCTGTGGGGCAGTGCTTC. Amino acid sequence: CASSLEGPSVGQCF.

This clonotype was detected a few times. The J gene is TRBJ1-6, the V gene TRBV12-3 or TRBV12-4; no clear D gene. Trimming took 3 bases from V and 7 from J, leaving 10 bases between them. The CDR3 extends over 14 amino acids. CDR3 residues: CASSLRQINSPLHF. CDR3 coding DNA: TGTGCCAGCAGTTTGCGGCAAATCAATTCACCCCTCCACTTT.

About this clonotype: A much bigger clone sits one base away, suggesting this may be a read error. This rearrangement joins TRBV6-1 to TRBJ2-1; D is perhaps TRBD2 (6 bases). Germline CDR1 reads MNHNS; CDR2 reads SASEGT. CDR3 length: 13 residues. CDR3 nucleotide sequence: TGTGCCAGCACCCGAGGCGGGATCTATGAGCAGTCCTTC. This codes for CASTRGGIYEQSF.

The V call is TRBV4-3, the J call TRBJ2-3, with D perhaps matching TRBD1 or TRBD2 (5 bases each). CDR1 is LGHNA, CDR2 YSLEER, per germline. V was cut by 3 bases and J by 1 base, with 14 bases left in between. CDR3 length equals 16 residues. The CDR3 here is CASSQGVEMGTDTQYF. As DNA, the CDR3 is TGCGCCAGCAGCCAGGGGGTGGAAATGGGCACAGATACGCAGTATTTT.

This clonotype has a handful of counts. The chain recombines TRBV18 with TRBJ2-5; D remains ambiguous. V lost 5 bases to trimming and J lost 3 bases, with 4 bases between them. From germline, CDR1 is KGHSH and CDR2 LQKENI. The CDR3 extends over 11 amino acids. The CDR3 here is CASSTKETQYF. The CDR3, as DNA: TGTGCCAGCTCAACCAAAGAGACCCAGTACTTC. Based on the CDR3 plus reference TRBV18 and TRBJ2-5, the full variable domain is NAGVMQNPRHLVRRRGQEARLRCSPMKGHSHVYWYRQLPEEGLKFMVYLQKENIIDESGMPKERFSAEFPKEGPSILRIQQVVRGDSAAYFCASSTKETQYFGPGTRLLVL.

This clonotype turned up a few times. The rearrangement links TRBV6-1 to TRBJ2-7; 9 nucleotides line up with TRBD1. V shed 2 bases, J shed 6 bases, and the junction held 8 bases outside the gene matches. This CDR3 comprises 15 residues. Germline V lookup: CDR1 MNHNS, CDR2 SASEGT. CDR3 sequence reads: CASSEPRDRVFEQYF. The CDR3 DNA reads as TGTGCCAGCAGTGAACCCCGGGACAGGGTCTTCGAGCAGTACTTC.

The CDR3 coding sequence is TGTGCCAGCAGCTCTGGACAGAGAAACACCATATATTTT. Translation: CASSSGQRNTIYF. This chain connects TRBV6-5 to TRBJ1-3, with D maybe TRBD1 (6 bases). The V end lost 6 bases, the J end lost 5 bases, and 11 bases lay between the germline ends. The CDR3 has 13 residues. Germline CDR1 is MNHEY and CDR2 is SVGAGI.

The sample holds a few counts of this clonotype. V and J are TRBV6-2 or TRBV6-3 and TRBJ2-2; D remains unclear. Germline CDR1 reads MNHEY; CDR2 reads SVGEGT. Trimming stripped 1 base from V and 1 base from J, with 4 bases between. The length of the CDR3 is 14 residues. The CDR3 bases are TGTGCCAGCAGTTACTGGCAGAACACCGGGGAGCTGTTTTTT. Encoded protein: CASSYWQNTGELFF.

V gene TRBV30 combines with J gene TRBJ1-4, with no clear D. V lost 1 base to trimming and J lost 7 bases, with 10 bases between them. CDR1 is GTSNPN, CDR2 SVGIG, per germline (reference sequence). The CDR3 has 13 amino acids. The CDR3 loop is CAWSGDTVEKLFF. CDR3 nucleotides: TGTGCCTGGAGTGGAGACACGGTTGAAAAACTGTTTTTT.

This clonotype was counted a few times. The chain uses TRBV7-9 and TRBJ2-1; 10 nucleotides match TRBD2. Germline V lookup: CDR1 SEHNR, CDR2 FQNEAQ (reference sequence). The CDR3 sequence is 15 residues long. J lost 0 bases, V lost 7 bases, and 3 bases had no gene match. The CDR3 sequence: CASIPSGSSYNEQFF. CDR3 in DNA: TGTGCCAGCATTCCTAGCGGGAGCTCCTACAATGAGCAGTTCTTC.

The chain couples TRBV4-1 to TRBJ2-1; the match to TRBD2 covers 12 bases. The CDR3 consists of 17 residues. Looked up from germline, CDR1 is MGHRA and CDR2 is YSYEKL. J was trimmed by 8 bases and V by 1 base; bases with no gene match: 9. The CDR3 coding sequence is TGCGCCAGCAGCCAAGGGGTTGGCCTAGCGGGAGGGGATGAGCAGTTCTTC. Translating gives CASSQGVGLAGGDEQFF.

The rearrangement links TRBV11-2 to TRBJ2-7, with D possibly called TRBD1 or TRBD2 (5 bases each). The length of the CDR3 is 16 residues. Germline V lookup: CDR1 SGHAT, CDR2 FQNNGV. The CDR3 DNA is TGTTCCAGCAGCTTAGGGCAGGGCTTGGGACGCCACGAGCAGTACGTC. It codes for CSSSLGQGLGRHEQYV.